These 27 T cell receptor beta chains were sequenced from one sample in a study of T cells in Graves' hyperthyroidism and ophthalmopathy. Amplification yielded TCR beta CDR3 regions, with RNA transcripts as the source. The TCR CDR3 was amplified in a first-round RT-PCR using the HTBI primer set. TCRdb fed the multiplex PCR reads into MiXCR, producing one record per CDR3 protein. The data hold approximately 510,000 distinct CDR3 sequences, with under 25% observed a single time. Sequenced sample: blood. These receptors came from a man younger than 35 with Graves' hyperthyroidism.

In this sample, this clonotype turned up many times. The V call is TRBV9, the J call TRBJ1-2; D unresolved. V was cut by 3 bases and J by 1 base, with 10 bases left in between. This CDR3 spans 14 amino acids. The germline V gene encodes CDR1 SGDLS and CDR2 YYNGEE. The CDR3 nucleotides are TGTGCCAGCAGCGCTGAACGGGGTAACTATGGCTACACCTTC. Protein product: CASSAERGNYGYTF.

The chain recombines TRBV12-3 or TRBV12-4 with TRBJ1-2, with no clear D. Trimming pared 3 bases from V and 6 bases from J, leaving 14 bases between. The length of the CDR3 is 14 residues. CDR3 DNA: TGTGCCAGCAGTTTCTCTTACACGGGAGATGGCTACACCTTC. Its protein product is CASSFSYTGDGYTF.

This clonotype was seen ten or more times. V usage is TRBV20-1 and J usage is TRBJ1-1; TRBD1 might be the D (5 bases). Germline CDR1 reads DFQATT; CDR2 reads SNEGSKA (reference sequence). CDR3 size: 12 residues. Trimming took off 3 bases at V and 6 bases at J, with 11 bases between the two ends. CDR3 coding DNA: TGCAGTGCTAGTTGGGGGTTGGCTGAAGCTTTCTTT. Its protein product is CSASWGLAEAFF.

This clonotype appeared many times. The gene calls are TRBV7-8 and TRBJ2-5; TRBD1 matches 7 bases. Looked up from germline, CDR1 is SGHVS and CDR2 is FQNEAQ. The trim removed 4 bases at V and 2 bases at J, leaving 7 bases unmatched. CDR3 length: 15 residues. The DNA for the CDR3 is TGTGCCAGCAGCTACCCCCGGGGACAGCAAGAGACCCAGTACTTC. This sequence encodes CASSYPRGQQETQYF.

The J gene is TRBJ2-2, the V gene TRBV12-3 or TRBV12-4, with D maybe TRBD1 (5 bases). The V and J ends lost 3 bases and 3 bases respectively, with 11 bases between them. The CDR3 is 15 amino acids. CDR3: CASSFDQTDTGELFF. The DNA for the CDR3 is TGTGCCAGCAGTTTTGACCAGACAGACACCGGGGAGCTGTTTTTT.

This clonotype was counted ten times or more. The chain recombines TRBV6-1 with TRBJ1-2; 7 bases line up with TRBD1. Germline V CDR1 and CDR2: MNHNS, SASEGT. Trimming at V came to 5 bases and at J to 4 bases, leaving 7 bases not matched to a gene. The CDR3 has 14 residues. CDR3 sequence reads: CASSPTGRIYGYTF. CDR3 sequence (DNA): TGTGCCAGCAGTCCGACAGGGCGGATCTATGGCTACACCTTC.

This clonotype has at least ten counts. This chain connects TRBV5-4 to TRBJ1-1; possible D gene TRBD1, 5 bases. Germline assignment: CDR1 SGHNT and CDR2 YYREEE (reference sequence). Trimming left V 7 bases short and J 0 bases short, with 10 bases between. CDR3 size: 13 residues. CDR3 in DNA: TGTGCCAGCGGGGACGTCATGAACACTGAAGCTTTCTTT. As protein: CASGDVMNTEAFF.

The sample holds many counts of this clonotype. The chain joins TRBV27 to TRBJ1-1; D not certain. CDR1 is MNHEY, CDR2 SMNVEV, per germline (reference sequence). This CDR3 contains 15 residues. V lost 0 bases to trimming and J lost 1 base, with 9 bases between them. Written as DNA, the CDR3 is TGTGCCAGCAGTTTATCAGACCGGGAGAACACTGAAGCTTTCTTT. Encoded protein: CASSLSDRENTEAFF.

This clonotype was counted ten times or more. The rearrangement uses TRBV2 and TRBJ2-7, with 10 bases fitting TRBD2. V shed 6 bases, J shed 0 bases, and the junction held 14 bases outside the gene matches. Looked up from germline, CDR1 is SNHLY and CDR2 is FYNNEI. This CDR3 spans 18 amino acids. The CDR3 is CASRNPAALAGASYEQYF. The CDR3 region has the DNA TGTGCCAGCAGAAACCCAGCTGCCCTAGCGGGGGCCTCCTACGAGCAGTACTTC.

The table lists this clonotype with many counts. The chain combines TRBV29-1 with TRBJ1-2; the match to TRBD1 covers 9 bases. The CDR3 extends over 13 amino acids. Germline CDR1 is SQVTM and CDR2 is ANQGSEA. Trimming cost V 6 bases and J 1 base; bases outside gene matches: 3. CDR3 residues: CSVLTGGNYGYTF. In DNA, the CDR3 is TGCAGCGTGCTGACAGGGGGTAACTATGGCTACACCTTC.

This clonotype appeared many times. J is TRBJ1-2 and V is TRBV28; D is perhaps TRBD1 (5 bases). Germline assignment: CDR1 MDHEN and CDR2 SYDVKM. The CDR3 extends over 16 amino acids. The V gene lost 6 bases and the J gene lost 0 bases, with 17 bases spanning the gap. The CDR3 DNA reads TGTGCCAGCAGCCCCAAGGGGTTACGAGCTAACTATGGCTACACCTTC. Translated, it gives CASSPKGLRANYGYTF.

The table lists this clonotype with many counts. The V call is TRBV7-3, the J call TRBJ2-7, with 10 bases identical to TRBD1. Germline lookup yields CDR1 SGHTA and CDR2 FQGTGA. This CDR3 has 15 residues. The V and J ends lost 4 bases and 1 base, in that order; junction bases with no gene match: 4. This CDR3 reads CASSWGQGSSYEQYF. In DNA, the CDR3 is TGTGCCAGCAGCTGGGGACAGGGGAGTTCCTACGAGCAGTACTTC.

This clonotype was seen a handful of times. The rearrangement links TRBV19 to TRBJ2-2; 8 bases line up with TRBD1. The CDR3 consists of 14 residues. The germline V gene has CDR1 LNHDA and CDR2 SQIVND (reference sequence). J lost 7 bases, V lost 4 bases, and 5 bases had no gene match. CDR3 bases: TGTGCCAGTAGTAGGCAGGGGGCAAGCGGGGAGCTGTTTTTT. This codes for CASSRQGASGELFF.

This clonotype was found many times. The chain has TRBV12-3 or TRBV12-4 and TRBJ1-2; the match to TRBD1 covers 10 bases. Trimming took 6 bases from V and 0 from J; bases not matched to a gene: 10. The CDR3 is 17 amino acids. CDR3 region: CASSRRQGAFTNYGYTF. CDR3 bases: TGTGCCAGCAGCCGACGACAGGGGGCGTTTACTAACTATGGCTACACCTTC.

The CDR3: CASSLLTGGTEAFF. CDR3 nucleotides: TGTGCCAGCAGTTTACTGACAGGGGGCACTGAAGCTTTCTTT. This chain links TRBV27 with TRBJ1-1, with TRBD1 matching 9 bases. Germline CDR1 reads MNHEY; CDR2 reads SMNVEV (reference sequence). The CDR3 length is 14 residues. Trimming removed 2 bases from V and 4 bases from J; junction bases left unmatched: 2.

This clonotype was detected ten times or more. This sequence joins TRBV5-6 and TRBJ1-1; a possible D gene is TRBD1 (5 bases). This CDR3 region has 12 residues. Germline V gives CDR1 SGHDT, CDR2 YYEEEE. V lost 7 bases and J 4 bases, leaving 11 bases between the germline ends. The CDR3 DNA follows: TGTGCCAGCCTAGGGGTGGGCACTGAAGCTTTCTTT. This encodes CASLGVGTEAFF. Together with reference TRBV5-6 and TRBJ1-1, the CDR3 gives the full variable domain: DAGVTQSPTHLIKTRGQQVTLRCSPKSGHDTVSWYQQALGQGPQFIFQYYEEEERQRGNFPDRFSGHQFPNYSSELNVNALLLGDSALYLCASLGVGTEAFFGQGTRLTVV.

This clonotype was observed at least ten times. The rearrangement joins TRBV30 to TRBJ1-2; D is ambiguous. The CDR3 length is 13 residues. The ends were cut back, 3 bases at V and 3 bases at J, with 11 bases in the middle. Looked up from germline, CDR1 is GTSNPN and CDR2 is SVGIG (reference sequence). The CDR3 here is CAWRYDTYYGYTF. The CDR3 nucleotides read TGTGCCTGGAGATATGACACCTACTATGGCTACACCTTC. The entire variable domain, with the rest obtained from reference TRBV30 and TRBJ1-2, is as follows: SQTIHQWPATLVQPVGSPLSLECTVEGTSNPNLYWYRQAAGRGLQLLFYSVGIGQISSEVPQNLSASRPQDRQFILSSKKLLLSDSGFYLCAWRYDTYYGYTFGSGTRLTVV.

This clonotype was seen repeatedly, ten times or more. This sequence joins TRBV12-3 or TRBV12-4 and TRBJ1-1, with TRBD1 as a possible D gene (6 bases). V was clipped by 2 bases and J by 8 bases, with 12 bases between them. The CDR3 length is 13 residues. CDR3 amino acids: CASSLQGLIEAFF. The CDR3, as DNA: TGTGCCAGCAGTTTACAGGGGCTCATCGAAGCTTTCTTT.

There are a few counts of this clonotype. V and J are TRBV5-1 and TRBJ2-7, with D perhaps TRBD1 (6 bases). The CDR3 spans 15 residues. The germline V and J ends were trimmed by 2 bases and 7 bases, with 19 bases remaining between them. Per the germline V gene, CDR1 is SGHRS and CDR2 is YFSETQ. The DNA of the CDR3 is TGCGCCAGCAGCTTACGAGGGGGAGTCCGATGGGAGCAGTACTTC. It translates to CASSLRGGVRWEQYF. Based on the CDR3 plus reference TRBV5-1 and TRBJ2-7, the full variable domain is KAGVTQTPRYLIKTRGQQVTLSCSPISGHRSVSWYQQTPGQGLQFLFEYFSETQRNKGNFPGRFSGRQFSNSRSEMNVSTLELGDSALYLCASSLRGGVRWEQYFGPGTRLTVT.

In its sample, this clonotype was seen a few times. The rearrangement links TRBV27 to TRBJ2-5, with 7 bases matching TRBD1. This CDR3 comprises 17 residues. The germline V gene encodes CDR1 MNHEY and CDR2 SMNVEV (reference sequence). The ends lost 3 bases at V and 5 bases at J; junction bases unmatched: 15. The CDR3 nucleotides read TGTGCCAGCAGTTTTTTCCACAGGGGCGCGCTGGGGGAGACCCAGTACTTC. This sequence encodes CASSFFHRGALGETQYF.

This chain links TRBV12-3 or TRBV12-4 with TRBJ1-4; TRBD1 matches at 9 bases. The CDR3 is made up of 14 amino acids. V lost 6 bases and J lost 10; bases outside the gene matches: 9. The CDR3 DNA reads as TGTGCCAGCAGGGGGACAGGGTTCTATGGAAAACTGTTTTTT. Translation gives CASRGTGFYGKLFF.

This clonotype was counted only a few times. The rearrangement links TRBV7-9 to TRBJ1-1; possibly TRBD1 for D (5 bases). Germline CDR1 SEHNR, CDR2 FQNEAQ (reference sequence). V lost 8 bases and J 11 bases, leaving 21 bases between the germline ends. The CDR3 is 13 amino acids. CDR3 nucleotides: TGTGCCAGCGGTCCCGGGACTAGAGTGGAGGCTTTCTTT. Translated: CASGPGTRVEAFF. Supplemented by reference TRBV7-9 and TRBJ1-1, the full variable domain reads DTGVSQNPRHKITKRGQNVTFRCDPISEHNRLYWYRQTLGQGPEFLTYFQNEAQLEKSRLLSDRFSAERPKGSFSTLEIQRTEQGDSAMYLCASGPGTRVEAFFGQGTRLTVV.

This clonotype was recorded many times. The genes are TRBV5-5 and TRBJ1-2, with TRBD1 as a possible D gene (5 bases). The CDR3 has 15 amino acids. The germline CDR1 and CDR2 sequences are SGHKS and YYEKEE (reference sequence). The ends were cut back, 0 bases at V and 6 bases at J, with 15 bases in the middle. The CDR3 region has the DNA TGTGCCAGCAGCTTGGCAGGGTGGGCGGGCGATGGCTACACCTTC. Encoded protein: CASSLAGWAGDGYTF.

The gene calls are TRBV29-1 and TRBJ2-7; TRBD2 matches at 10 bases. This CDR3 has 13 residues. Germline-derived CDR1 and CDR2 are SQVTM and ANQGSEA. The CDR3 DNA sequence: TGCAGTGCCGGGACTAGCGACTCCTACGAGCAGTACTTC. This gives the protein CSAGTSDSYEQYF.

The table lists this clonotype with many counts. The gene calls are TRBV2 and TRBJ1-2; D may be TRBD1 (5 bases). Trimming left V 7 bases short and J 3 bases short, with 15 bases between. This CDR3 has 14 residues. CDR1 and CDR2 (germline): SNHLY, FYNNEI. The CDR3 DNA reads as TGTGCCAGCATGGGGGTCAAGGTGGACTATGGCTACACCTTC. Its protein is CASMGVKVDYGYTF.

The chain couples TRBV15 to TRBJ2-7, with D unclear. The CDR3 is 14 residues long. V was clipped by 0 bases and J by 4 bases, with 10 bases between them. Germline V CDR1 and CDR2: LNHNV, YYDKDF (reference sequence). CDR3 in DNA: TGTGCCACCAGCAGAGATCGCGTAGCTTACGAGCAGTACTTC. Translated: CATSRDRVAYEQYF.

At least ten counts were recorded for this clonotype. This sequence joins TRBV12-5 and TRBJ1-1, with TRBD1 matching 9 bases. CDR1 LGHNT and CDR2 FRNRAP come from the germline V gene. With 5 bases clipped from V and 3 bases from J, the junction kept 10 bases outside the gene matches. This CDR3 spans 16 amino acids. The DNA of the CDR3 is TGTGCTAGTGGTCTAGGGGACAGGGAGGGTGACACTGAAGCTTTCTTT. As protein: CASGLGDREGDTEAFF.